The source of this T cell receptor (beta chain) is a study of cytomegalovirus exposure and HLA in healthy donors. A remark on this clone: The antigen remains unidentified.

Study findings and constraints: In all likelihood, a cluster of highly shared sequence variants was a sequencing artifact. The study recorded 150 to 200 TCR beta chains that were cytomegalovirus-associated.

CDR3 length: 17 residues. V was cut by 1 base and J by 0 bases, with 13 bases left in between. CDR1 is SGHVS, CDR2 FNYEAQ, per germline. A multiplex PCR was run with 60 Vbeta primers and 13 Jbeta primers. Using immunoSEQ multiplex PCR, the repertoire was profiled, and TCRdb retains in-frame clones only, with some absent. This table holds about 190,000 clones, about four fifths found once. The origin of this receptor is a man between 18 and 35 years old in good health and CMV-seronegative. This chain uses TRBV7-6 with TRBJ1-3; maybe TRBD1 (5 bases). The sample consisted of PBMCs. The CDR3 nucleotides read TGTGCCAGCAGCTTAGAGGCAGGGTATCACTCTGGAAACACCATATATTTT. Amino acids: CASSLEAGYHSGNTIYF.